This is a list of T cell receptor beta chains from one sample in a study of brain T cells in children with intractable seizures. Profiled with immunoSEQ multiplex PCR; TCRdb holds only in-frame clones, not every one. The data show about 41,000 clones, 75% to 95% seen once. Sample: peripheral blood, taken at surgery. These receptors all come from a girl aged 2-10 years with tuberous sclerosis and intractable seizures. CDR3s leave out the opening cysteine and the closing phenylalanine or tryptophan. Each record gives: V gene, J gene, D gene, CDR3 protein. The D gene is left open where the match is weak.

v_call: TRBV11-2
j_call: TRBJ2-6
d_call: .
cdr3_aa: ASSWGSRGVITGANVLT

v_call: TRBV4-1
j_call: TRBJ1-4
d_call: .
cdr3_aa: ASSQAWREKLF

v_call: TRBV30
j_call: TRBJ2-6
d_call: .
cdr3_aa: AWGSGPYSGANVLT

v_call: TRBV5-5
j_call: TRBJ1-1
d_call: TRBD1
cdr3_aa: ASSHGSVRGHTEAF

v_call: TRBV5-1
j_call: TRBJ2-3
d_call: .
cdr3_aa: ASSLLSGWGTDTQY

v_call: TRBV5-1
j_call: TRBJ2-5
d_call: TRBD1
cdr3_aa: ASSPKTGFGETQY

v_call: TRBV7-9
j_call: TRBJ2-2
d_call: .
cdr3_aa: ASSSGMGRTGELF

v_call: TRBV10-2
j_call: TRBJ1-5
d_call: .
cdr3_aa: ASSNSGARGNQPQH

v_call: TRBV7-2
j_call: TRBJ2-3
d_call: .
cdr3_aa: ASSLTTGGYPQY

v_call: TRBV18
j_call: TRBJ1-5
d_call: TRBD1
cdr3_aa: ASSATGTGYSNQPQH

v_call: TRBV19
j_call: TRBJ2-3
d_call: TRBD1
cdr3_aa: ASSGDRPDTQY

v_call: TRBV5-6
j_call: TRBJ1-2
d_call: .
cdr3_aa: ASSFRPFTNYGYT

v_call: TRBV2
j_call: TRBJ1-3
d_call: .
cdr3_aa: ASSEVGAGGSGNTIY

v_call: TRBV11-3
j_call: TRBJ2-1
d_call: .
cdr3_aa: ASSLEGDSGVNEQF

v_call: TRBV5-1
j_call: TRBJ1-5
d_call: .
cdr3_aa: ASKEYSNQPQH

v_call: TRBV7-8
j_call: TRBJ2-5
d_call: .
cdr3_aa: ASSLPGNEQETQY

v_call: TRBV13
j_call: TRBJ2-2
d_call: .
cdr3_aa: ASSSFSTGELF

v_call: TRBV6-1
j_call: TRBJ2-4
d_call: TRBD1
cdr3_aa: ASSEAGTGKNIQY

v_call: TRBV19
j_call: TRBJ1-2
d_call: .
cdr3_aa: ASSMKASGFYGYT

v_call: TRBV23-1
j_call: TRBJ2-3
d_call: .
cdr3_aa: ASRETDTQY

v_call: TRBV2
j_call: TRBJ2-5
d_call: TRBD2
cdr3_aa: ASSEGGGLAGFTQY

v_call: TRBV5-5
j_call: TRBJ2-3
d_call: TRBD1
cdr3_aa: ASSLDRGLTDTQY

v_call: TRBV30
j_call: TRBJ1-5
d_call: .
cdr3_aa: AWSVTGLEPQH

v_call: TRBV4-1
j_call: TRBJ1-6
d_call: .
cdr3_aa: ASSLGTTDNSPLH

v_call: TRBV9
j_call: TRBJ1-5
d_call: .
cdr3_aa: ASSGGFVGGDQPQH

v_call: TRBV2
j_call: TRBJ2-5
d_call: TRBD2
cdr3_aa: ASSKRGAETQY

v_call: TRBV28
j_call: TRBJ1-6
d_call: TRBD1
cdr3_aa: ASSLRFMAGQGYYNSPLH

v_call: TRBV24-1
j_call: TRBJ2-5
d_call: .
cdr3_aa: ATSSGETQY

v_call: TRBV5-1
j_call: TRBJ2-6
d_call: .
cdr3_aa: ASSKRNTPGRGANVLT

v_call: TRBV7-8
j_call: TRBJ2-5
d_call: .
cdr3_aa: ASSPSNSGKETQY

v_call: TRBV6-5
j_call: TRBJ1-6
d_call: .
cdr3_aa: ASSYEAGVRGSPLH

v_call: TRBV5-1
j_call: TRBJ1-1
d_call: .
cdr3_aa: ASSRNPGTLGTEAF

v_call: TRBV18
j_call: TRBJ1-5
d_call: TRBD1
cdr3_aa: ASSTTGNQPQH

v_call: TRBV3-1/TRBV3-2
j_call: TRBJ1-1
d_call: .
cdr3_aa: ASSQASVGQAF

v_call: TRBV5-8
j_call: TRBJ2-6
d_call: .
cdr3_aa: ASSLFAGSSGANVLT